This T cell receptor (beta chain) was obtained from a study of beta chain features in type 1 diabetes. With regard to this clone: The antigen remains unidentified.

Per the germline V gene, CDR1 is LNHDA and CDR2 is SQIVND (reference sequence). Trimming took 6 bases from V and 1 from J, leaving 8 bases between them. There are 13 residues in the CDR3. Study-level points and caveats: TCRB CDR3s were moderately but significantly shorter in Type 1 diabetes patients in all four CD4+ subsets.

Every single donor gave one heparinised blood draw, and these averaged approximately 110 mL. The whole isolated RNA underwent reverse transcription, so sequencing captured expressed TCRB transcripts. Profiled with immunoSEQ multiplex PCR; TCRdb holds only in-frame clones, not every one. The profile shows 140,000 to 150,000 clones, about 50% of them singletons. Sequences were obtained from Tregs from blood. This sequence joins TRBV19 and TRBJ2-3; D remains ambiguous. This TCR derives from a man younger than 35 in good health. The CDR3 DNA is TGTGCCAGTAGGGCTCGCCGCACAGATACGCAGTATTTT. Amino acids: CASRARRTDTQYF.